This T cell receptor (beta chain) was retrieved from a study of persistence of HIV-infected CD4 T cells. Overall study context: Suppressive ART had lasted a median of roughly eight years.

This clone was found a few times. What it binds is not known. Study-wide points: Proviral oligoclonality tracked with TCR oligoclonality within the same sorted cells.

The length of the CDR3 is 15 residues. Germline trimming cut 7 bases from V and 1 base from J; bases unmatched to any gene: 9. Germline lookup yields CDR1 MNHNY and CDR2 SVGAGI (reference sequence). This was the immunoSEQ version 4 assay in survey mode. Libraries were prepared by immunoSEQ multiplex PCR; TCRdb keeps only in-frame clonotypes and omits some of them. The sample lists tens of thousands of clones; roughly 90% were seen once. This nonspecific control used anti-CD3/anti-CD28 bead stimulation of CD4+ T cells. Responding CD4+ T cells were sorted by upregulation of both CD40 ligand and CD69. Inclusion required CMV-positive serology and CD4+ counts above 400 cells/uL.

The sample consisted of CD4+ T cells sorted from PBMCs after approximately 20-hour stimulation, taken from a patient who received antiretroviral therapy. The V call is TRBV6-6, the J call TRBJ2-5; 7 bases line up with TRBD2. The sequence was collected from an adult woman with HIV who was CMV-seropositive. CDR3 sequence (DNA): TGTGCCAGCACCCTAGAGGGACTAATCCAAGAGACCCAGTACTTC. Protein sequence: CASTLEGLIQETQYF.